This T cell receptor beta chain was identified during a study of T cell repertoires in cytomegalovirus infection. Study information: Evidence of both CMV infection and a matching HLA type came from public TCR beta signatures. Findings and caveats of the study: Adding up the frequency of public TCR beta families identified people who carried CMV plus the relevant HLA. HLA-C-restricted CMV-specific TCR beta clonotypes prevailed in the ex vivo response.

Details on this clonotype: Its antigen is still unknown.

TCRdb re-derived calls from the reads in MiXCR, one entry per CDR3 protein. This table has roughly 600,000 distinct CDR3 sequences, 20% to 25% appearing once. Germline CDR1 is SEHNR and CDR2 is FQNEAQ (reference sequence). This CDR3 region has 14 residues. The V gene lost 5 bases and the J gene lost 1 base, with 11 bases spanning the gap. The sequenced sample consisted of CD8+ T cells from PBMCs. This clonotype was sampled from a human donor in good health (CMV status not recorded). Some clones in this sample may be carry-over from other donors' samples. This chain links TRBV7-9 with TRBJ1-1, with D possibly matching TRBD1 (6 bases). The CDR3 sequence is CASSNRDKNTEAFF. In nucleotides, the CDR3 is TGTGCCAGCAGCAACCGGGACAAGAACACTGAAGCTTTCTTT. Variable domain in full (rest from reference TRBV7-9 and TRBJ1-1): DTGVSQNPRHKITKRGQNVTFRCDPISEHNRLYWYRQTLGQGPEFLTYFQNEAQLEKSRLLSDRFSAERPKGSFSTLEIQRTEQGDSAMYLCASSNRDKNTEAFFGQGTRLTVV.